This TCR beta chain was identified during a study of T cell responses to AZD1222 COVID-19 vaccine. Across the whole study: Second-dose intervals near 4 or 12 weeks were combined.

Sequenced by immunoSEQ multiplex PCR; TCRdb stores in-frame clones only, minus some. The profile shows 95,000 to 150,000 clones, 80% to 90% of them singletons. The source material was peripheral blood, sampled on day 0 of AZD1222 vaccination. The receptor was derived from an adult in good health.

As DNA, the CDR3 is TGTGCCAGCAGTTCATGGGTAGCGGGGGAAAGGAATCAGCCCCAGCATTTT. Its translation: CASSSWVAGERNQPQHF. The chain has TRBV28 and TRBJ1-5, with a possible D match to TRBD1 (5 bases). The CDR3 consists of 17 residues. CDR1 is MDHEN, CDR2 SYDVKM, per germline. Trimming removed 4 bases from V and 4 bases from J, with 20 bases in between.